This T cell receptor beta chain was recorded in a study of type 1 and type 2 diabetes patients. Turning to the study itself: Samples came from type 1 diabetic, type 2 diabetic or nondiabetic people, recruited in China. Across the study, about 18,000,000 paired-end reads were produced. Findings and limits, study-wide: Some HECs seen only in T1D might also appear in more T2D or control samples.

As regards this clonotype: Its antigen is undetermined. Because the CDR3 is missing its conserved closing phenylalanine or tryptophan, this is likely a read error.

Genomic DNA was the PCR template. Amplification of the beta chain CDR3 used 30 forward and 13 reverse multiplex primers. MiXCR, applied by TCRdb to the multiplex PCR reads, yields one record per CDR3 protein. The profile shows a few hundred thousand distinct CDR3 sequences, roughly 50% of them singletons. CDR1 and CDR2 from the germline V gene are DFQATT and SNEGSKA (reference sequence). This CDR3 comprises 12 residues. The V end was cut by 6 bases, the J end by 5 bases, with 13 bases between. The chain recombines TRBV20-1 with TRBJ1-1; tentative D call: TRBD1 (5 bases). The sequence was obtained from a young man with type 2 diabetes. Sequenced material: peripheral blood mononuclear cells (PBMCs). The CDR3 is CSARGGGTEAFS. CDR3 bases: TGCAGTGCGCGGGGGGGTGGGACTGAAGCTTTCTCT.